The entry that follows covers one T cell receptor beta chain sequence. Here immunoSEQ multiplex PCR was the method, and the copy in TCRdb shows in-frame clones only, minus some. The table records roughly 96,000 clones, approximately 87% of them present only once. This record comes from a study of T cell responses to AZD1222 COVID-19 vaccine. Looked up from germline, CDR1 is SGHTA and CDR2 is FQGNSA. The J segment lost 6 bases and the V segment lost 5 bases, leaving 8 bases of the junction unmatched. The CDR3 loop spans 15 amino acids. This TCR came from an adult in good health. Sample: peripheral blood, taken on day 0 of AZD1222 vaccination. The chain carries TRBV7-2 and TRBJ2-7, with 12 bases fitting TRBD2. The CDR3 loop is CASSPDLAGGIEQYF. The CDR3 DNA sequence: TGTGCCAGCAGCCCGGATCTAGCGGGAGGGATCGAGCAGTACTTC.